This passage covers 25 T cell receptor beta chains from one sample sequenced in a study of blood T cell repertoires in COVID-19. Here immunoSEQ multiplex PCR was the method, and the copy in TCRdb shows in-frame clones only, minus some. The sample has some 190,000 clones, approximately 80% seen once. The sequencing input was PBMCs or T cells enriched from blood (not recorded which). The receptors shown here come from a man in his fifties or sixties who had been exposed to COVID-19.

The chain is built from TRBV28 and TRBJ1-2; TRBD1 agrees at 7 bases. The CDR3 extends over 14 amino acids. Germline trimming cut 6 bases from V and 2 bases from J; bases unmatched to any gene: 6. Germline CDR1 MDHEN, CDR2 SYDVKM. CDR3 residues: CASSRTGANYGYTF. The CDR3 DNA sequence: TGTGCCAGCAGCCGTACAGGGGCCAACTATGGCTACACCTTC.

V gene TRBV19 combines with J gene TRBJ2-6; TRBD1 might be the D (6 bases). V gave up 7 bases and J gave up 0 bases, with 10 bases separating them. The CDR3 is 15 residues long. Germline loops: CDR1 LNHDA, CDR2 SQIVND (reference sequence). The CDR3, as DNA: TGTGCCAGTAAAAACAGGGACTCTGGGGCCAACGTCCTGACTTTC. Its translation: CASKNRDSGANVLTF.

V is TRBV20-1 and J is TRBJ2-1; the D is unclear. Trimming shortened V by 7 bases and J by 10 bases, and 5 bases separated the two germline ends. The CDR3 extends over 8 amino acids. Germline CDR1 DFQATT, CDR2 SNEGSKA (reference sequence). The CDR3 spells CSVREQFF. CDR3 bases: TGCAGTGTACGGGAGCAGTTCTTC.

This clone was found a few times. V is TRBV6-1 and J is TRBJ2-1, with 8 bases identical to TRBD1. J gave up 3 bases and V 3 bases, and 4 bases lay outside the gene matches. This CDR3 has 15 residues. Germline-derived CDR1 and CDR2 are MNHNS and SASEGT. The CDR3 DNA reads TGTGCCAGCAGTGACAGGGGGCAAGGCTACAATGAGCAGTTCTTC. Translating it yields CASSDRGQGYNEQFF.

This sequence joins TRBV6-1 and TRBJ2-1; 14 positions agree with TRBD2. The CDR3 length is 16 residues. Germline CDR1 is MNHNS and CDR2 is SASEGT. The junction had 6 bases not matched to a gene; V was cut back by 4 bases and J by 7 bases. The CDR3 reads CASSALGLAGVNEQFF. As DNA, the CDR3 is TGTGCCAGCAGTGCACTGGGACTAGCGGGAGTTAATGAGCAGTTCTTC.

The gene calls are TRBV10-3 and TRBJ2-7, with TRBD1 matching 7 bases. V was clipped by 7 bases and J by 5 bases; unmatched bases: 14. The CDR3 has 15 residues. Germline CDR1 reads ENHRY; CDR2 reads SYGVKD. The CDR3 sequence is CAITSSQGNVDEQYF. Here the CDR3 DNA reads TGTGCCATCACTTCGTCACAGGGGAACGTCGACGAGCAGTACTTC.

The V call is TRBV27, the J call TRBJ2-7, with 12 bases that match TRBD2. CDR1 MNHEY and CDR2 SMNVEV come from the germline V gene (reference sequence). There are 14 residues in the CDR3. After removal of 7 bases from V and 5 bases from J, the junction contained 6 bases not matched to a gene. As DNA, the CDR3 is TGTGCCAGCACCGCTAGCGGGAGGGCCGACGAGCAGTACTTC. Amino acid sequence: CASTASGRADEQYF.

The V and J genes are TRBV7-2 and TRBJ1-1; no firm D call. The CDR3 runs 14 residues. V lost 5 bases and J 1 base, leaving 11 bases between the germline ends. Germline CDR1 SGHTA, CDR2 FQGNSA. The CDR3 nucleotides are TGTGCCAGCAGCATCTCCTGGAGGAACACTGAAGCTTTCTTT. As protein: CASSISWRNTEAFF.

The V and J genes are TRBV27 and TRBJ1-2, with 10 nucleotides matching TRBD1. Trimming removed 6 bases from V and 2 bases from J; junction bases left unmatched: 6. The germline CDR1 and CDR2 sequences are MNHEY and SMNVEV (reference sequence). The CDR3 spans 15 residues. CDR3 in amino acids: CASRPPGQGNYGYTF. As DNA, the CDR3 is TGTGCCAGCAGGCCCCCGGGACAGGGGAACTATGGCTACACCTTC.

This chain uses TRBV9 with TRBJ1-1, with D tentatively TRBD1 (5 bases). The germline V and J ends were trimmed by 3 bases and 5 bases, with 14 bases remaining between them. Germline loops: CDR1 SGDLS, CDR2 YYNGEE. The CDR3 extends over 14 amino acids. The CDR3 nucleotides read TGTGCCAGCAGCGCGGGGGACCTTGGGACTGAAGCTTTCTTT. Protein product: CASSAGDLGTEAFF.

V usage is TRBV7-6 and J usage is TRBJ2-7; 7 bases are shared with TRBD1. V lost 0 bases to trimming and J lost 4 bases; unmatched junction nucleotides: 9. CDR1 and CDR2 from the germline V gene are SGHVS and FNYEAQ. The CDR3 length is 16 residues. The CDR3: CASSLAARGRGYEQYF. For the CDR3, the DNA is TGTGCCAGCAGCTTAGCGGCAAGGGGGCGCGGGTACGAGCAGTACTTC.

The V gene is TRBV10-3, the J gene TRBJ1-1; maybe TRBD1 (6 bases). The CDR3 runs to 15 residues. Germline loops: CDR1 ENHRY, CDR2 SYGVKD. V was clipped by 8 bases and J by 0 bases, with 16 bases between them. In DNA form, the CDR3 reads TGTGCCATCGGGCCCCGACAGGATATGAACACTGAAGCTTTCTTT. Protein: CAIGPRQDMNTEAFF.

This clone was detected only once. The chain employs TRBV10-3 and TRBJ1-4, with a weak D call TRBD1 (5 bases). The CDR3 sequence is 14 residues long. Germline V gives CDR1 ENHRY, CDR2 SYGVKD. Deletions cut 6 bases from V and 8 bases from J, with 16 bases between. Here the CDR3 DNA reads TGTGCCATCAGAGGGGACTCCGGCGGGGAAAAACTGTTTTTT. It is translated as CAIRGDSGGEKLFF.

This clone ranks as medium-sized. The CDR3 loop is CASSVQGATEAFF. Here the CDR3 DNA reads TGTGCCAGCAGCGTACAGGGGGCTACTGAAGCTTTCTTT. The rearrangement joins TRBV12-3 or TRBV12-4 to TRBJ1-1, with 9 bases fitting TRBD1. The CDR3 consists of 13 residues. V shed 6 bases and J 5 bases; nucleotides not matched to a gene: 4.

The rearrangement joins TRBV30 to TRBJ2-3, with D uncertain. Germline V CDR1 and CDR2: GTSNPN, SVGIG (reference sequence). The CDR3 extends over 12 amino acids. V lost 3 bases and J 7 bases, leaving 11 bases between the germline ends. This CDR3 reads CAWRVRGNTQYF. Here the CDR3 DNA reads TGTGCCTGGAGGGTCAGAGGAAATACGCAGTATTTT.

This chain links TRBV23-1 with TRBJ2-7; 8 bases are shared with TRBD1. TRBV23-1 is placed among ORFs of uncertain function. This CDR3 has 17 amino acids. Trimming at V came to 2 bases and at J to 4 bases, leaving 13 bases not matched to a gene. The CDR3 DNA sequence: TGCGCCAGCAGTCAACCCTCGCAGGGGGCCGTCTCTTACGAGCAGTACTTC. The encoded protein is CASSQPSQGAVSYEQYF.

V gene TRBV29-1 combines with J gene TRBJ2-1, with 14 positions matching TRBD2. Germline V gives CDR1 SQVTM, CDR2 ANQGSEA. The CDR3 runs to 17 residues. With 1 base clipped from V and 8 bases from J, the junction kept 10 bases outside the gene matches. The chain's CDR3 is CSVEVTTSGRALDEQFF. CDR3 nucleotides: TGCAGCGTTGAAGTAACGACTAGCGGGAGGGCCTTGGATGAGCAGTTCTTC.

This clone has just one count. This chain links TRBV5-6 with TRBJ1-2; TRBD1 might be the D (6 bases). V was trimmed by 4 bases and J by 4 bases, leaving 17 bases between them. Germline V gene lookup returns CDR1 SGHDT and CDR2 YYEEEE. This CDR3 is built from 15 residues. Written as DNA, the CDR3 is TGTGCCAGCAGCCTGACAGGTTGGGACCCCTATGGCTACACCTTC. The encoded protein is CASSLTGWDPYGYTF.

The rearrangement links TRBV7-9 to TRBJ2-1; 9 nucleotides line up with TRBD1. The CDR3 runs to 14 residues. In germline, CDR1 is SEHNR, CDR2 FQNEAQ (reference sequence). The J segment lost 7 bases and the V segment lost 3 bases, leaving 4 bases of the junction unmatched. The CDR3 region is CASSFPGQGNEQFF. Written as DNA, the CDR3 is TGTGCCAGCAGCTTTCCGGGACAGGGTAATGAGCAGTTCTTC.

The chain has TRBV6-5 and TRBJ1-2, with no clear D. Per germline, CDR1 MNHEY and CDR2 SVGAGI. Trimming took 4 bases from V and 3 from J, leaving 9 bases between them. This CDR3 has 13 residues. CDR3 nucleotides: TGTGCCAGCAGTTCCGGGCGGGACTATGGCTACACCTTC. Encoded protein: CASSSGRDYGYTF.

Comments on this clone: Other DNA sequences from this sample encode an identical CDR3 as well. V usage is TRBV28 and J usage is TRBJ1-5, with 8 bases lining up with TRBD1. The CDR3 loop spans 13 amino acids. V lost 8 bases and J lost 4; bases outside the gene matches: 4. Germline loops: CDR1 MDHEN, CDR2 SYDVKM. The CDR3 here is CASRTGGNQPQHF. The CDR3 region has the DNA TGTGCCAGCCGTACAGGGGGAAATCAGCCCCAGCATTTT.

Concerning this clone itself: The sample holds other DNA sequences that translate to the same CDR3. The chain has TRBV3-1 (or the pseudogene TRBV3-2) and TRBJ2-7, with D tentatively TRBD1 (5 bases). The germline gives CDR1 LGHDT, CDR2 YNNKEL (reference sequence). The CDR3 sequence is 14 residues long. Trimming stripped 1 base from V and 3 bases from J, with 10 bases between. The CDR3: CASSQAGQGYEQYF. DNA for the CDR3: TGTGCCAGCAGCCAAGCTGGTCAGGGCTACGAGCAGTACTTC.

The chain links TRBV5-1 to TRBJ1-1, with D possibly being TRBD1 (5 bases). CDR3 length: 14 residues. V dropped 3 bases and J dropped 1 base, with 10 bases sitting between them. Germline loops: CDR1 SGHRS, CDR2 YFSETQ. CDR3 in amino acids: CASSSDGGNTEAFF. The CDR3 bases are TGCGCCAGCAGCTCGGACGGGGGGAACACTGAAGCTTTCTTT.

The rearrangement links TRBV5-1 to TRBJ1-4, with D uncertain. CDR1 is SGHRS, CDR2 YFSETQ, per germline. This CDR3 has 15 amino acids. V was trimmed by 0 bases and J by 4 bases, leaving 10 bases between them. The CDR3 is CASSLEAGSNEKLFF. In nucleotides, the CDR3 is TGCGCCAGCAGCTTGGAGGCCGGGAGTAATGAAAAACTGTTTTTT.

This clone appeared once. This chain connects TRBV24-1 to TRBJ2-3; TRBD2 matches 12 bases. The V gene end was trimmed by 4 bases and the J gene end by 2 bases; junction bases not matched to a gene: 9. The CDR3 contains 18 residues. CDR1 and CDR2 from the germline V gene are KGHDR and SFDVKD. In DNA, the CDR3 is TGTGCCACCAGTGAAATTTCGACTAGCGGGAGCTTCACAGATACGCAGTATTTT. It specifies CATSEISTSGSFTDTQYF.